This T cell receptor (beta chain) was sequenced during a study of Ad26.COV2.S vaccination and SARS-CoV-2 variants (dated by TCRdb to about 2021). Describing the broader study: Donors in the vaccine arm were drawn from COV1001, a multicentre, randomized, double-blind, placebo-controlled phase I-IIa trial testing Ad26.COV2.S in healthy adults. TCRbeta repertoire sequencing served as the tool for gauging how specific and how broad the SARS-CoV-2-reactive T cell receptors were following Ad26.COV2.S vaccination. Ad26.COV2.S was given intramuscularly at 5x10^10 or 1x10^11 viral particles, as a single shot or as two shots 56 days apart. A total of some 30 samples were included in the TCR-sequenced set, comprising around 20 Ad26.COV2.S vaccine recipients, 5 placebo recipients and 8 SARS-CoV-2 convalescent individuals. Trial participants were randomized into five groups of five, in which low-dose or high-dose Ad26.COV2.S was given once or twice, or placebo was given on both occasions. Throughout the experiments and outcome assessment, investigators stayed blinded to trial group allocation. General conclusions and limits of the study: Substantial breadth of spike-specific CD8+ and CD4+ T cell responses was reported after vaccination. It was noted by the authors that total T cell responses may have been underestimated by the TCR breadth and depth analyses. Ad26.COV2.S recipients had higher spike-specific TCR breadth than placebo recipients (P = 0.0014). Comparable non-spike TCR breadth was observed between vaccine and placebo recipients, consistent with only spike being contained in the vaccine. Comparing responses between vaccine doses or regimens was not something the study was powered to do.

Notes on this clone: Its antigen is currently not known. Base qualities were left out, and no much larger clone turns up one base away.

The meaning of the sample's treatment or condition label: approximately 18 received Ad26.COV2.S at low or high dose, single or two shots; roughly 5 received placebo; per-sample allocation not given. Repertoires of vaccine and placebo recipients were sequenced from samples taken on day 63 after the first injection. Cohort 1b enrolled about two dozen adults aged 18-55 years at a single site in Boston, USA, between 29 July and 7 August 2020. Ad26.COV2.S consisted of a replication-incompetent adenovirus type 26 vector by which a prefusion-stabilized SARS-CoV-2 spike protein from the original Wuhan strain was expressed. The CDR3 covers 13 residues, taking in both the cysteine and the phenylalanine. Only the CDR3 DNA stays, 39 bases, in frame from base 1. The V end gives up 6 bases and the J end 7 bases, leaving 6 bases in the junction not matched to a gene. From a lookup of the germline V gene, CDR1 and CDR2 are ENHRY and SYGVKD.

The immunoSEQ Assay was the method used to sequence TCRbeta CDR3 regions. After extraction, genomic DNA underwent amplification by bias-controlled multiplex PCR, followed by high-throughput sequencing. Processing in the source paper ran as follows. To quantify the absolute abundance of every unique TCRbeta CDR3 region, sequences were collapsed and filtered. Usable DNA was measured by amplifying reference genes present in all nucleated cells, and TCRbeta template counts were normalized to that usable DNA to estimate T cell fraction. Repertoire TCRs were annotated as SARS-CoV-2-specific by exact matching of V gene, CDR3 amino acid sequence and J gene to a known reactive TCR set. The reference SARS-CoV-2 TCR set was obtained from MIRA and was filtered for enrichment in COVID-19-positive ImmuneCODE repertoires, whereby public or cross-reactive TCRs were removed. Using the MIRA antigens, annotated TCRs were further analysed by specific ORF or by position within an ORF. Breadth was defined as annotated unique rearrangements over total unique productive rearrangements; depth was the summed frequency of those rearrangements. Two-sided Wilcoxon rank-sum tests were applied when comparing TCR breadth between groups. TCRdb carries this immuneACCESS record with in-frame sequences only. Its versions omit some clonotypes, under half of them owing to an unresolved V gene in the studies checked, with the rest unexplained. Clonal size and the V and J genes are those of that table, whereas D and trimming came from the DNA. Here the sample has under 500,000 clones; over 80% occur a single time. Jointly, the top ten make up around 1.8% of the sample.

The starting material was peripheral blood, obtained in a trial of Ad26.COV2.S vaccine versus placebo. The sequence came from a person between 18 and 65 years old who received the Ad26.COV2.S COVID-19 vaccine or a placebo. In this chain, TRBV10-3 is recombined with TRBJ1-5; the junction holds 7 bases that match TRBD1. The nucleotide sequence is given as TGTGCCATCAGCGAGGGGGCGCACCAGCCCCAGCATTTT. This sequence encodes CAISEGAHQPQHF.